This is a list of T cell receptor beta chains from one sample in a study of cytomegalovirus exposure and HLA in healthy donors. Sequencing used immunoSEQ multiplex PCR; TCRdb keeps in-frame clones, though not all of them. This table holds more than 300,000 clones, more than 80% found once. The sequencing sample was made of PBMCs. The receptors were gathered from a woman aged 18-29 years in good health and CMV-seronegative. Each CDR3 is given with its conserved first and last residue. Fields, in order: V gene, J gene, CDR3 protein.

v_gene: TRBV19
j_gene: TRBJ1-4
CDR3aa: CASSLPDRFKSRPEKLFF

v_gene: TRBV5-1
j_gene: TRBJ2-1
CDR3aa: CASSLEGGRPSEQFF

v_gene: TRBV6-1
j_gene: TRBJ1-3
CDR3aa: CASSRRTGIANTIYF

v_gene: TRBV5-8
j_gene: TRBJ2-3
CDR3aa: CASSSSPGTQYF

v_gene: TRBV6-1
j_gene: TRBJ1-1
CDR3aa: CASTWTENMNTEAFF

v_gene: TRBV6-5
j_gene: TRBJ1-5
CDR3aa: CASSFSRDRANQPQHF

v_gene: TRBV4-2
j_gene: TRBJ2-3
CDR3aa: CASSQDPGRGGDTQYF

v_gene: TRBV5-4
j_gene: TRBJ1-1
CDR3aa: CASSSVQGRNTEAFF

v_gene: TRBV2
j_gene: TRBJ1-2
CDR3aa: CASSTTQGRYTF

v_gene: TRBV18
j_gene: TRBJ2-3
CDR3aa: CASSPPRGSGGDTQYF

v_gene: TRBV6-5
j_gene: TRBJ1-5
CDR3aa: CASRRQAGGPQHF

v_gene: TRBV7-9
j_gene: TRBJ2-1
CDR3aa: CASIATGQIYNEQFF

v_gene: TRBV7-9
j_gene: TRBJ1-2
CDR3aa: CASSSGSIRDGYTF

v_gene: TRBV25-1
j_gene: TRBJ2-1
CDR3aa: CASSEYGLVRNEQFF

v_gene: TRBV4-2
j_gene: TRBJ2-7
CDR3aa: CASSPTGWEQYF

v_gene: TRBV4-2
j_gene: TRBJ2-7
CDR3aa: CASSQLTSGGSSYEQYF

v_gene: TRBV7-6
j_gene: TRBJ2-5
CDR3aa: CASSPGVRATQETQYF

v_gene: TRBV7-2
j_gene: TRBJ1-5
CDR3aa: CASSLKEEGSRNQPQHF

v_gene: TRBV30
j_gene: TRBJ1-6
CDR3aa: CAWSGQGPEWNSPLHF

v_gene: TRBV2
j_gene: TRBJ1-2
CDR3aa: CASSPEVVRRTF

v_gene: TRBV11-2
j_gene: TRBJ2-3
CDR3aa: CASSFRLAGGRADTQYF

v_gene: TRBV28
j_gene: TRBJ1-4
CDR3aa: CASSFFTATNEKLFF

v_gene: TRBV6-4
j_gene: TRBJ1-2
CDR3aa: CASSPGGATYGYTF

v_gene: TRBV19
j_gene: TRBJ2-6
CDR3aa: CASSVWASSGANVLTF

v_gene: TRBV28
j_gene: TRBJ1-5
CDR3aa: CASSSDRLNQPQHF

v_gene: TRBV29-1
j_gene: TRBJ2-1
CDR3aa: CSVTSGSYNEQFF

v_gene: TRBV11-2
j_gene: TRBJ2-3
CDR3aa: CASSLDLSAAYTDTQYF

v_gene: TRBV2
j_gene: TRBJ1-1
CDR3aa: CASSESWRGEAFF

v_gene: TRBV27
j_gene: TRBJ2-7
CDR3aa: CASSLGTSRYEQYF

v_gene: TRBV7-2
j_gene: TRBJ2-7
CDR3aa: CASSQGQVSTYEQYF

v_gene: TRBV18
j_gene: TRBJ1-5
CDR3aa: CASSPRGLGGNQPQHF

v_gene: TRBV7-7
j_gene: TRBJ2-7
CDR3aa: CASSLRTGPPYEQYF